The 17 T cell receptor beta chains below come from one sample, sequenced in a study of tumor-infiltrating lymphocytes in primary liver carcinoma. Both RNA and DNA were isolated together from about 21-30 mg of bulk tissue that had not been sorted. Priming with a constant-region primer yielded TCR beta cDNA from 400 to 550 ng total RNA. Three rounds of nested multiplex PCR with slightly modified ARM-PCR produced TCR beta libraries. In the first two PCR rounds, TRBV1-TRBV30 forward primers were paired with a C-beta reverse primer, and each round lasted roughly 9 cycles. TCRdb called the multiplex PCR reads again in MiXCR, with one record for every CDR3 protein. The sample lists under 45,000 distinct CDR3 sequences, approximately 70% occurring once. The source material was liver tumor tissue from sampling region 2. As for subset: tumor region T2, inferior pole. All receptors derive from a man aged 40-55 years with primary liver carcinoma and hepatitis B virus infection.

A note on this clonotype: A junction end diverges from the germline sequence, so it may reflect a read error. The rearrangement uses TRBV29-1 and TRBJ1-4; perhaps TRBD1 as D (5 bases). CDR1 SQVTM and CDR2 ANQGSEA come from the germline V gene. The length of the CDR3 is 13 residues. The CDR3 DNA is TGTAGCCTGATGGGGGGTAGGGGTGAAAAACTGTTTTTT. This encodes CSLMGGRGEKLFF.

Worth noting for this clonotype: At one of its ends the junction is not consistent with the germline gene, which may arise from a read error. The V call is TRBV5-6, the J call TRBJ2-7, with TRBD2 as a possible D gene (6 bases). The CDR3 contains 16 residues. The germline V gene has CDR1 SGHDT and CDR2 YYEEEE. The DNA for the CDR3 is TGTGCCAGCAACTTGTCGGGGGTACCTAGCACCTACGAGCAGTACTTC. This sequence encodes CASNLSGVPSTYEQYF.

A note on this clonotype: Lacking the conserved final phenylalanine or tryptophan, this CDR3 likely reflects a read error. This chain joins TRBV4-3 and TRBJ1-4, with D possibly matching TRBD1 (5 bases). This CDR3 is 16 amino acids long. V was clipped by 0 bases and J by 5 bases, with 13 bases between them. Germline CDR1 is LGHNA and CDR2 is YSLEER. The CDR3 coding sequence is TGCGCCAGCAGCCAAGATGCTAGGGGACGAAATGAAAAACTGTTTTTA. This sequence encodes CASSQDARGRNEKLFL.

Details on this clonotype: An end of the junction does not agree with germline; a read error may underlie this. This chain uses TRBV6-2 or TRBV6-3 with TRBJ1-1; 7 nucleotides match TRBD1. The CDR3 spans 17 residues. Per the germline V gene, CDR1 is MNHEY and CDR2 is SVGEGT. CDR3 nucleotide sequence: TGTGCGAGCAGCTTACCCGGGGCAGGGGGGCCGAACATTGAAGCTTTCTTT. The encoded protein is CASSLPGAGGPNIEAFF.

Notes on this clonotype: Because the CDR3 is missing its conserved closing phenylalanine or tryptophan, this is likely a read error. This chain uses TRBV15 with TRBJ2-4; 7 nucleotides line up with TRBD1. CDR3 length: 14 amino acids. Germline CDR1 is LNHNV and CDR2 is YYDKDF (reference sequence). The CDR3 here is CATSGTGARHIQYS. CDR3 nucleotide sequence: TGCGCCACCAGCGGCACAGGGGCAAGGCACATTCAGTACTCC.

Within the sample, this clonotype is medium-sized. This chain connects TRBV4-2 to TRBJ2-7; D possibly matches TRBD1 or TRBD2 (5 bases each). V lost 3 bases and J lost 7, with 13 bases in between. The CDR3 runs to 13 residues. CDR1 and CDR2 from the germline V gene are LGHNA and YNFKEQ. CDR3 sequence (DNA): TGTGCCAGCAGCCAGCGTTACGAGGGGGAGCAGTACTTC. Protein: CASSQRYEGEQYF.

Concerning this clonotype: A read error may explain this, as a much larger clone is one base away. The rearrangement joins TRBV9 to TRBJ2-7; tentatively, D is TRBD1 (5 bases). CDR1 SGDLS and CDR2 YYNGEE come from the germline V gene. Trimming removed 4 bases from V and 8 bases from J, with 16 bases in between. The CDR3 runs to 13 residues. The CDR3: CASSPVGTGKQYF. CDR3 sequence (DNA): TGTGCCAGCAGCCCGGTAGGTACAGGAAAGCAGTACTTC.

There are a few counts of this clonotype. The chain has TRBV9 and TRBJ2-7; D is unresolved. CDR3 length equals 13 residues. V was cut by 3 bases and J by 2 bases, with 9 bases left in between. From germline, CDR1 is SGDLS and CDR2 YYNGEE. The CDR3 DNA reads as TGTGCCAGCAGCGGCGAGGATCCCTACGAGCAGTACTTC. Translation gives CASSGEDPYEQYF. The variable domain in full, completed from reference TRBV9 and TRBJ2-7, reads DSGVTQTPKHLITATGQRVTLRCSPRSGDLSVYWYQQSLDQGLQFLIQYYNGEERAKGNILERFSAQQFPDLHSELNLSSLELGDSALYFCASSGEDPYEQYFGPGTRLTVT.

The rearrangement joins TRBV12-3 or TRBV12-4 to TRBJ1-5; D is possibly TRBD1 (5 bases). V was shortened by 0 bases and J by 11 bases, with 17 bases between the two germline ends. The CDR3 is 15 amino acids. CDR3 sequence reads: CASSLAQGPNQSQHF. The CDR3 region has the DNA TGTGCCAGCAGTTTAGCCCAGGGTCCTAACCAGTCCCAGCATTTT.

This clonotype has a count of ten or more. The rearrangement joins TRBV25-1 to TRBJ1-5; 7 nucleotides match TRBD1. The CDR3 is made up of 15 amino acids. CDR1 and CDR2 from the germline V gene are MGHDK and SYGVNS. V lost 7 bases to trimming and J lost 6 bases; unmatched junction nucleotides: 12. The CDR3, as DNA: TGTGCCAGCATTACCCGGGAGACAGGGAGTCAGCCCCAGCATTTT. Translation gives CASITRETGSQPQHF.

For this clonotype: One end of the junction fails to match germline, which may point to a read error. The CDR3 DNA reads as TGTGGCAGCAGTTTACTAGCGGGGAACACCAGGGAGCTGTTTTTT. Translated, it gives CGSSLLAGNTRELFF. The chain uses TRBV11-2 and TRBJ2-2; 10 bases match TRBD2. From germline, CDR1 is SGHAT and CDR2 FQNNGV. This CDR3 region has 15 residues.

This clonotype was observed a few times. V and J are TRBV7-8 and TRBJ2-7, with no clear D. The CDR3 is made up of 12 amino acids. The germline V gene has CDR1 SGHVS and CDR2 FQNEAQ. V was clipped by 5 bases and J by 8 bases, with 13 bases between them. CDR3 DNA sequence: TGTGCCAGCAGCGCCGGCGGTGACAAGCAGTACTTC. Amino acid sequence: CASSAGGDKQYF. The variable domain in full, with the rest retrieved from reference TRBV7-8 and TRBJ2-7, is GAGVSQSPRYKVAKRGQDVALRCDPISGHVSLFWYQQALGQGPEFLTYFQNEAQLDKSGLPSDRFFAERPEGSVSTLKIQRTQQEDSAVYLCASSAGGDKQYFGPGTRLTVT.

A word on this clonotype: A read error may produce the germline difference seen at one junction end. The V and J genes are TRBV29-1 and TRBJ2-1; 10 nucleotides align to TRBD2. The CDR3 is made up of 11 amino acids. Looked up from germline, CDR1 is SQVTM and CDR2 is ANQGSEA. The CDR3 protein is CSVQREGEQLF. For the CDR3, the DNA is TGCAGCGTTCAGCGGGAGGGTGAGCAATTATTC.

This clonotype turned up a few times. A much more abundant neighbour one base away suggests this may be a read error. The chain uses TRBV28 and TRBJ1-5; 9 nucleotides agree with TRBD1. Germline loops: CDR1 MDHEN, CDR2 SYDVKM. The CDR3 sequence is 17 residues long. CDR3 sequence reads: CVSSQAGQGAAGQPQHF. DNA of the CDR3: TGTGTCAGCAGTCAAGCGGGACAGGGAGCAGCAGGGCAGCCCCAGCATTTT.

Notes on this clonotype: Its ends do not fully match the called genes, so a read error is possible. The rearrangement joins TRBV4-1 to TRBJ2-3; D call uncertain. The DNA end lines up better with TRBJ1-5; the J call may be wrong. CDR3 size: 13 residues. The germline gives CDR1 MGHRA, CDR2 YSYEKL. The CDR3 nucleotides read TGTGCCAGCAGCCAAGTAAGCACAGATACGCAGCATTTT. It specifies CASSQVSTDTQHF.

This clonotype was found once. The chain couples TRBV6-5 to TRBJ2-1; 8 bases line up with TRBD2. The CDR3 runs 15 residues. J lost 2 bases, V lost 4 bases, and 4 bases had no gene match. Germline V lookup: CDR1 MNHEY, CDR2 SVGAGI. CDR3 nucleotide sequence: TGTGCCAGCAGTTTGCGGGAGGTCGCCTACAATGAGCAGTTCTTC. Amino acid sequence: CASSLREVAYNEQFF.

On this clonotype itself: Germline and junction disagree at one end, which may indicate a read error. V and J are TRBV28 and TRBJ2-1; TRBD2 might be the D (5 bases). The V gene's germline CDR1 is MDHEN and CDR2 SYDVKM. The CDR3 is 16 amino acids. CDR3 in amino acids: CASSLFGRGSYNEQFF. The CDR3 nucleotides read TGTGCCAGCAGTTTATTCGGCCGCGGGTCCTATAATGAGCAGTTCTTC.